This T cell receptor beta chain stems from a study of vaccination effects on CD4 cells after COVID-19. Note on this clone: Antigen specificity is unknown.

Antigen-specific CD4+ T cells were first expanded with viral peptide pools by the ViraFEST assay and only then sequenced. Investigators separated out CD4+ T cells once approximately 10 days of culture had passed. The infection with SARS-CoV-2 (confirmed by PCR) occurred in this person between March and December 2020. A pool of HIV-1 Nef peptides formed the negative control culture. This CDR3 contains 14 residues. CDR1 is SNHLY, CDR2 FYNNEI, per germline. The V and J ends lost 4 bases and 4 bases, in that order; junction bases with no gene match: 3. The assay was immunoSEQ multiplex PCR, and TCRdb's table has in-frame clones only and misses some. The sample lists 55,000 to 90,000 clones; under 85% were seen once. Study findings and constraints: Marked clonal contraction of infection- and vaccine-induced clones was seen late after vaccination.

The sequencing here drew on CD4+ T cells from PBMCs cultured with HIV peptides, taken before COVID-19 vaccination. Subset described: HIV-1 Nef peptide pool negative control/reference culture. The sequence derives from a human donor who had a prior SARS-CoV-2 infection. The chain recombines TRBV2 with TRBJ1-2, with 10 nucleotides matching TRBD1. The CDR3 DNA sequence: TGTGCCAGCAGTGGACAGGGGGCCCGCTATGGCTACACCTTC. Protein: CASSGQGARYGYTF.